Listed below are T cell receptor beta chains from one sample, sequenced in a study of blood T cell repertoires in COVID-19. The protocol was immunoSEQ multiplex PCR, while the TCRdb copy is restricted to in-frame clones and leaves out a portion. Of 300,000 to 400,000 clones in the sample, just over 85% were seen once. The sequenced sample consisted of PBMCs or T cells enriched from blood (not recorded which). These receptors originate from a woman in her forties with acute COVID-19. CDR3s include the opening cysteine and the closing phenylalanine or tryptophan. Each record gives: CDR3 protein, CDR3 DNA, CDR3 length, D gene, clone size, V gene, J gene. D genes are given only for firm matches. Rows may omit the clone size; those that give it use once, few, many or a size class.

CDR3aa: CASTLAGAKPQHF
CDR3nt: TGTGCCAGCACTCTTGCGGGGGCGAAGCCCCAGCATTTT
len: 13
d_gene: .
abundance: .
v_gene: TRBV12-3/TRBV12-4
j_gene: TRBJ1-5

CDR3aa: CASSRLIAGGQETQYF
CDR3nt: TGTGCCAGCAGCCGACTCATAGCGGGGGGTCAAGAGACCCAGTACTTC
len: 16
d_gene: TRBD2
abundance: .
v_gene: TRBV11-2
j_gene: TRBJ2-5

CDR3aa: CASSGLAFAGELFF
CDR3nt: TGTGCCAGTAGTGGGCTAGCTTTTGCCGGGGAGCTGTTTTTT
len: 14
d_gene: .
abundance: .
v_gene: TRBV19
j_gene: TRBJ2-2

CDR3aa: CASSLEKGKYTF
CDR3nt: TGTGCCAGCAGTCTAGAGAAGGGGAAATACACCTTC
len: 12
d_gene: .
abundance: .
v_gene: TRBV2
j_gene: TRBJ1-2

CDR3aa: CASRRDRVANEKLFF
CDR3nt: TGTGCCAGCAGACGGGACAGGGTAGCTAATGAAAAACTGTTTTTT
len: 15
d_gene: TRBD1
abundance: .
v_gene: TRBV6-5
j_gene: TRBJ1-4

CDR3aa: CASSPGDRTPSTSREQYF
CDR3nt: TGCGCCAGCAGCCCGGGGGACAGGACCCCCTCTACCTCTCGCGAGCAGTACTTC
len: 18
d_gene: TRBD1
abundance: .
v_gene: TRBV5-1
j_gene: TRBJ2-7

CDR3aa: CSVIRVNTEAFF
CDR3nt: TGCAGCGTAATAAGAGTGAACACTGAAGCTTTCTTT
len: 12
d_gene: .
abundance: .
v_gene: TRBV29-1
j_gene: TRBJ1-1

CDR3aa: CASSLDSKTIEAFF
CDR3nt: TGCGCCAGCAGCTTGGACAGCAAAACGATTGAAGCTTTCTTT
len: 14
d_gene: .
abundance: .
v_gene: TRBV5-1
j_gene: TRBJ1-1

CDR3aa: CASSFDLVPQYF
CDR3nt: TGTGCCAGCAGCTTTGACCTAGTTCCCCAGTACTTC
len: 12
d_gene: .
abundance: once
v_gene: TRBV5-4
j_gene: TRBJ2-5

CDR3aa: CASSPGQGGNGYTF
CDR3nt: TGCGCCAGCAGCCCCGGACAGGGGGGGAATGGCTACACCTTC
len: 14
d_gene: TRBD1
abundance: .
v_gene: TRBV5-1
j_gene: TRBJ1-2

CDR3aa: CSVEDQGASGPQHF
CDR3nt: TGCAGCGTTGAAGATCAGGGGGCATCCGGGCCCCAGCATTTT
len: 14
d_gene: TRBD1
abundance: .
v_gene: TRBV29-1
j_gene: TRBJ1-5

CDR3aa: CASSLTGDPYYGYTF
CDR3nt: TGTGCCAGCAGTCTTACAGGGGACCCCTACTATGGCTACACCTTC
len: 15
d_gene: TRBD1
abundance: .
v_gene: TRBV2
j_gene: TRBJ1-2

CDR3aa: CASSRSGTPSNQPQHF
CDR3nt: TGTGCCAGCAGTCGATCCGGGACACCCAGCAATCAGCCCCAGCATTTT
len: 16
d_gene: .
abundance: .
v_gene: TRBV5-5
j_gene: TRBJ1-5

CDR3aa: CASSLFAAGDTEAFF
CDR3nt: TGCGCCAGCAGCTTGTTCGCTGCGGGGGACACTGAAGCTTTCTTT
len: 15
d_gene: .
abundance: .
v_gene: TRBV5-1
j_gene: TRBJ1-1

CDR3aa: CASSPSSGQGVYEQYF
CDR3nt: TGTGCCAGCAGCCCTTCTTCGGGACAGGGGGTCTACGAGCAGTACTTC
len: 16
d_gene: TRBD1
abundance: .
v_gene: TRBV13
j_gene: TRBJ2-7

CDR3aa: CASSLGTGNYGYTF
CDR3nt: TGTGCCAGCAGTCTAGGGACAGGGAACTATGGCTACACCTTC
len: 14
d_gene: TRBD1
abundance: .
v_gene: TRBV6-2/TRBV6-3
j_gene: TRBJ1-2

CDR3aa: CPAVGGQPNTEAFF
CDR3nt: TGCCCTGCGGTAGGGGGACAGCCGAACACTGAAGCTTTCTTT
len: 14
d_gene: TRBD1
abundance: .
v_gene: TRBV6-4
j_gene: TRBJ1-1

CDR3aa: CASSPRRGGNSNQPQHF
CDR3nt: TGTGCCAGCAGTCCGAGACGGGGAGGGAATAGCAATCAGCCCCAGCATTTT
len: 17
d_gene: .
abundance: .
v_gene: TRBV7-2
j_gene: TRBJ1-5

CDR3aa: CASSVGGGVYEQYF
CDR3nt: TGTGCCAGCAGCGTAGGAGGGGGCGTTTACGAGCAGTACTTC
len: 14
d_gene: TRBD1
abundance: .
v_gene: TRBV9
j_gene: TRBJ2-7

CDR3aa: CAVRDNTDTQYF
CDR3nt: TGTGCCGTTAGGGACAACACAGATACGCAGTATTTT
len: 12
d_gene: .
abundance: .
v_gene: TRBV10-3
j_gene: TRBJ2-3

CDR3aa: CASIGNRGAGNTIYF
CDR3nt: TGTGCCAGCATTGGGAACAGGGGTGCGGGAAACACCATATATTTT
len: 15
d_gene: TRBD1
abundance: .
v_gene: TRBV6-5
j_gene: TRBJ1-3

CDR3aa: CASSDRQGGYTF
CDR3nt: TGTGCCAGCAGCGACCGACAGGGTGGCTACACCTTC
len: 12
d_gene: TRBD1
abundance: .
v_gene: TRBV6-2/TRBV6-3
j_gene: TRBJ1-2

CDR3aa: CASKTRTVGTEAFF
CDR3nt: TGTGCCAGCAAAACGAGGACAGTCGGGACTGAAGCTTTCTTT
len: 14
d_gene: .
abundance: .
v_gene: TRBV28
j_gene: TRBJ1-1